A selection of T cell receptor beta chains follows, all from one sample in a study of blood T cell repertoires in COVID-19. TCRdb keeps only in-frame clones here, not all; method: immunoSEQ multiplex PCR. The top ten hold over 8.5% of the sample, which has about 310,000 clones, around nine tenths seen once. Sequenced: PBMCs or T cells enriched from blood (not recorded which). These receptors originate from a woman aged 25 to 39 who had recovered from COVID-19. CDR3s include the opening cysteine and the closing phenylalanine or tryptophan. D genes are given only for firm matches. The listing skips clone size in some rows; elsewhere it reads once, few, many or a size class.

abundance,v_gene,j_gene,d_gene,CDR3aa,CDR3nt
NA,TRBV11-2,TRBJ1-1,NA,CASSSPLTALNTEAFF,TGTGCCAGCAGCTCCCCATTGACAGCCTTGAACACTGAAGCTTTCTTT
NA,TRBV6-5,TRBJ1-2,TRBD1,CASSPGTGYYGYTF,TGTGCCAGCAGTCCCGGGACAGGGTACTATGGCTACACCTTC
NA,TRBV15,TRBJ2-3,NA,CATSRLRTGTDTQYF,TGTGCCACCAGCAGATTACGGACAGGCACAGATACGCAGTATTTT
once,TRBV5-1,TRBJ2-7,TRBD1,CASSSPTGDEQYF,TGCGCCAGCAGCTCGCCAACAGGGGACGAGCAGTACTTC
once,TRBV29-1,TRBJ1-1,NA,CSVAGRGNPRAFF,TGCAGCGTTGCGGGCAGGGGAAATCCCAGAGCTTTCTTT
once,TRBV19,TRBJ1-5,TRBD1,CASTMGTGAYSQPQHF,TGTGCCAGTACCATGGGGACAGGGGCGTATAGTCAGCCCCAGCATTTT
NA,TRBV10-3,TRBJ2-1,TRBD2,CAIRRTSGMYHEQFF,TGTGCCATCAGGCGGACTAGCGGGATGTATCATGAGCAGTTCTTC
NA,TRBV30,TRBJ2-7,TRBD2,CAWSVGWTSGMSYEQYF,TGTGCCTGGAGTGTCGGTTGGACTAGCGGGATGTCCTACGAGCAGTACTTC
NA,TRBV11-1,TRBJ2-3,TRBD2,CASSPGLAVYTDTQYF,TGTGCCAGCAGCCCTGGACTAGCAGTATACACAGATACGCAGTATTTT
NA,TRBV27,TRBJ2-3,NA,CASGDSITDTQYF,TGTGCCAGCGGAGATTCGATCACAGATACGCAGTATTTT
NA,TRBV27,TRBJ1-6,TRBD1,CASSLTGVNSPLHF,TGTGCCAGCAGCCTTACAGGGGTTAATTCACCCCTCCACTTT
many,TRBV15,TRBJ1-3,NA,CATSRDSALSGNTIYF,TGTGCCACCAGCAGAGACAGCGCCTTATCTGGAAACACCATATATTTT
NA,TRBV6-5,TRBJ1-2,NA,CASSSNYGYTF,TGTGCCAGCAGTTCGAACTATGGCTACACCTTC
NA,TRBV29-1,TRBJ1-2,NA,CSVEQFGPRGAVTANYGYTF,TGCAGCGTGGAACAATTCGGCCCCAGGGGCGCGGTCACAGCTAACTATGGCTACACCTTC
NA,TRBV4-1,TRBJ2-3,TRBD2,CASSQELAGLTSTDTQYF,TGCGCCAGCAGCCAAGAACTAGCGGGCCTAACTAGCACAGATACGCAGTATTTT
NA,TRBV5-6,TRBJ1-1,NA,CASSLGRGNTEAFF,TGTGCCAGCAGCCTGGGGAGGGGGAACACTGAAGCTTTCTTT
once,TRBV7-3,TRBJ2-1,NA,CASSLDGMNEQFF,TGTGCCAGCAGCTTAGACGGGATGAATGAGCAGTTCTTC
NA,TRBV7-9,TRBJ2-1,NA,CASSLEVGGVNEQFF,TGTGCCAGCAGCTTAGAGGTGGGAGGAGTAAATGAGCAGTTCTTC
NA,TRBV21-1,TRBJ2-1,NA,CASSKELAGVSNEQFF,TGTGCCAGCAGCAAAGAACTAGCGGGAGTATCGAATGAGCAGTTCTTC
NA,TRBV7-8,TRBJ2-1,TRBD2,CASSFGDRLAGMGNEQFF,TGTGCCAGCAGCTTCGGCGATCGGTTAGCGGGAATGGGGAATGAGCAGTTCTTC
NA,TRBV15,TRBJ2-1,NA,CATSSKRGAGVDEQFF,TGTGCCACCAGCAGCAAACGGGGGGCAGGGGTCGATGAGCAGTTCTTC
few,TRBV28,TRBJ2-4,NA,CASSFIRSNIQYF,TGTGCCAGCAGTTTTATTCGGAGTAACATTCAGTACTTC
NA,TRBV7-9,TRBJ2-4,NA,CASSQQGFDSIQYF,TGTGCCAGCAGCCAACAGGGATTTGATAGCATTCAGTACTTC
NA,TRBV7-9,TRBJ1-2,TRBD1,CASSSMATGAHSGYTF,TGTGCCAGCAGCTCCATGGCGACAGGGGCTCATTCGGGCTACACCTTC
NA,TRBV28,TRBJ2-3,NA,CASSLTGSGSSTDTQYF,TGTGCCAGCAGTTTAACGGGATCTGGCTCCAGCACAGATACGCAGTATTTT
NA,TRBV28,TRBJ2-7,TRBD2,CASSSSPGLAGVLGHEQYF,TGTGCCAGCAGTTCCTCCCCGGGACTAGCGGGAGTACTCGGCCACGAGCAGTACTTC
NA,TRBV5-1,TRBJ2-7,TRBD2,CASSHPFSGRSSVAIPYEQYF,TGCGCCAGCAGCCATCCGTTTAGCGGGAGGAGTTCGGTGGCTATCCCCTACGAGCAGTACTTC
NA,TRBV6-5,TRBJ1-1,TRBD1,CASSYSQGAAEAFF,TGTGCCAGCAGTTACTCCCAGGGGGCTGCTGAAGCTTTCTTT
NA,TRBV4-3,TRBJ1-2,TRBD1,CASSQQTGLNYGYTF,TGCGCCAGCAGCCAACAGACAGGGCTGAACTATGGCTACACCTTC
once,TRBV15,TRBJ2-7,NA,CATSRDWTTAQYF,TGTGCCACCAGCAGAGACTGGACTACGGCGCAGTACTTC
NA,TRBV29-1,TRBJ1-1,TRBD1,CSVGYRGNTEAFF,TGCAGCGTGGGATACAGGGGGAACACTGAAGCTTTCTTT
NA,TRBV28,TRBJ2-7,NA,CASGGLKYEQYF,TGTGCCAGCGGGGGCTTAAAGTACGAGCAGTACTTC
NA,TRBV15,TRBJ1-3,TRBD1,CATSNYGEGQGAGNTIYF,TGTGCCACCAGCAACTACGGCGAGGGGCAGGGGGCTGGAAACACCATATATTTT
NA,TRBV6-1,TRBJ1-2,NA,CASSGTVKSGTSANYGYTF,TGTGCCAGCAGTGGTACGGTGAAAAGTGGGACATCAGCTAACTATGGCTACACCTTC
NA,TRBV28,TRBJ2-4,NA,CASGHTLRGKNIQYF,TGTGCCAGCGGCCATACCCTAAGGGGCAAAAACATTCAGTACTTC
NA,TRBV4-2,TRBJ2-7,TRBD2,CASSLMTSGRGEQYF,TGTGCCAGCAGCCTCATGACTAGCGGGAGGGGTGAGCAGTACTTC
NA,TRBV16,TRBJ1-4,TRBD1,CASSPWTGNEKLFF,TGTGCCAGCAGCCCTTGGACAGGGAATGAAAAACTGTTTTTT
NA,TRBV2,TRBJ2-2,NA,CASSTGPNTGELFF,TGTGCCAGCAGCACAGGGCCGAACACCGGGGAGCTGTTTTTT
NA,TRBV28,TRBJ2-5,TRBD1,CASTYAQGARETQYF,TGTGCCAGCACCTATGCACAGGGGGCGCGAGAGACCCAGTACTTC
once,TRBV6-2/TRBV6-3,TRBJ1-1,TRBD1,CASSYPTGFGNTEAFF,TGTGCCAGCAGTTACCCGACAGGGTTTGGGAACACTGAAGCTTTCTTT
NA,TRBV27,TRBJ1-5,NA,CASSPLVGQPQHF,TGTGCCAGCAGCCCCTTAGTCGGTCAGCCCCAGCATTTT
NA,TRBV6-4,TRBJ2-5,NA,CASSDPYQETQYF,TGTGCCAGCAGTGACCCCTACCAAGAGACCCAGTACTTC
NA,TRBV2,TRBJ2-7,TRBD2,CASSALAGVYSYEQYF,TGTGCCAGCAGTGCCCTAGCGGGAGTGTATTCCTACGAGCAGTACTTC
once,TRBV28,TRBJ2-7,TRBD2,CASSFAGGYEQYF,TGTGCCAGCAGTTTTGCGGGAGGGTACGAGCAGTACTTC
NA,TRBV7-3,TRBJ1-1,NA,CASSPGVDTEAFF,TGTGCCAGCAGCCCAGGGGTAGACACTGAAGCTTTCTTT
NA,TRBV18,TRBJ2-5,NA,CASSPQLGRHQETQYF,TGTGCCAGCTCACCTCAACTGGGGAGACACCAAGAGACCCAGTACTTC
NA,TRBV5-1,TRBJ2-7,NA,CASSLDWSHEQYF,TGCGCCAGCAGCTTGGATTGGAGCCACGAGCAGTACTTC
NA,TRBV2,TRBJ2-7,TRBD1,CASSDMHRGFYEQYF,TGTGCCAGCAGTGATATGCACAGGGGATTCTACGAGCAGTACTTC
NA,TRBV5-4,TRBJ2-7,TRBD1,CASSFNGHRGYEQYF,TGTGCCAGCAGCTTTAATGGCCACAGGGGCTACGAGCAGTACTTC
NA,TRBV28,TRBJ1-1,NA,CASTLTERTSTEAFF,TGTGCCAGCACCCTGACAGAAAGAACCTCCACTGAAGCTTTCTTT